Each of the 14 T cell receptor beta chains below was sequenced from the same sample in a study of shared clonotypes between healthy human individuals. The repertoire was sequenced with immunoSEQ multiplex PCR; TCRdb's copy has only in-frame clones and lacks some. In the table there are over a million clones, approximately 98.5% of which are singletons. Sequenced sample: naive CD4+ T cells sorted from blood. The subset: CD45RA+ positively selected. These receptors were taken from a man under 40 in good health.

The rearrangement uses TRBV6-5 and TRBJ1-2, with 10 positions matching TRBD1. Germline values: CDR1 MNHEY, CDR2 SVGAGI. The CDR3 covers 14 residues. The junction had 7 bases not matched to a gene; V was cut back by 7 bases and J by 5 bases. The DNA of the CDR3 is TGTGCCAGCAAAAAACGGGGACAGGGGTATGGCTACACCTTC. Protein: CASKKRGQGYGYTF.

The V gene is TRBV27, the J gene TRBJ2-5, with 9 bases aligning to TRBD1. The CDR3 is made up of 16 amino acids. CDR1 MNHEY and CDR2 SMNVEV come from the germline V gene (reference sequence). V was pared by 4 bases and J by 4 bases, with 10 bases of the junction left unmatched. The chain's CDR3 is CASSSSGQGRGETQYF. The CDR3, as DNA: TGTGCCAGCAGTTCCTCCGGACAGGGGAGGGGAGAGACCCAGTACTTC.

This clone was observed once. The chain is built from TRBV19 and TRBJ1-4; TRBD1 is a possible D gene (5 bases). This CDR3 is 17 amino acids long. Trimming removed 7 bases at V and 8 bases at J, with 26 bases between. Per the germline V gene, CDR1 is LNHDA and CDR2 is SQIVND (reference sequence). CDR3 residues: CASTTPVGAMRAEKLFF. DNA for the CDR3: TGTGCCAGTACCACACCCGTTGGGGCTATGAGAGCCGAAAAACTGTTTTTT.

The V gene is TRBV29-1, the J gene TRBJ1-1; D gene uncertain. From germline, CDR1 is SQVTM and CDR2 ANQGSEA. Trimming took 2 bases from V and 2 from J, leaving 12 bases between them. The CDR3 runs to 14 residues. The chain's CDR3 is CSVERRLSNTEAFF. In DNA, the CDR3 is TGCAGCGTTGAACGGCGCCTATCAAACACTGAAGCTTTCTTT.

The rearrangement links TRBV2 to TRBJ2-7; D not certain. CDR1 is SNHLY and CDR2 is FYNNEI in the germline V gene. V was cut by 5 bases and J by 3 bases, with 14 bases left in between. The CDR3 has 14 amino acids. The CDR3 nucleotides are TGTGCCAGCAGTAAAGAAATCGGCCACTACGAGCAGTACTTC. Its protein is CASSKEIGHYEQYF.

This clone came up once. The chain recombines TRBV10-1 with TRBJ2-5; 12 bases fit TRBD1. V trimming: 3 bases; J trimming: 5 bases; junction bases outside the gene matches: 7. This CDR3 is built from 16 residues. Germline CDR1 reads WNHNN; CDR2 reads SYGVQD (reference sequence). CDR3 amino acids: CASSDPGQGALETQYF. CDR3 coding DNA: TGCGCCAGCAGTGACCCGGGACAGGGGGCATTGGAGACCCAGTACTTC.

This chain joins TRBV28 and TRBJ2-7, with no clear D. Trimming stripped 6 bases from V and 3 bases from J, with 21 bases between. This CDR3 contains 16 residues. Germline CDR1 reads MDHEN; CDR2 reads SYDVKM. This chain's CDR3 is CASRSNPQGLYYEQYF. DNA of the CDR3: TGTGCCAGCAGATCAAATCCACAAGGGTTATACTACGAGCAGTACTTC.

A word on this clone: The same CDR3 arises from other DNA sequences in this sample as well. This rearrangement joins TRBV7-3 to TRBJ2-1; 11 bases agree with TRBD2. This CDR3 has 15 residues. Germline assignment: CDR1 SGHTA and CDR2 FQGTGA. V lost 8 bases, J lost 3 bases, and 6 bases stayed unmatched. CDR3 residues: CASAGTSGSYNEQFF. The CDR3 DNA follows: TGTGCCAGCGCCGGAACTAGCGGGAGCTACAATGAGCAGTTCTTC.

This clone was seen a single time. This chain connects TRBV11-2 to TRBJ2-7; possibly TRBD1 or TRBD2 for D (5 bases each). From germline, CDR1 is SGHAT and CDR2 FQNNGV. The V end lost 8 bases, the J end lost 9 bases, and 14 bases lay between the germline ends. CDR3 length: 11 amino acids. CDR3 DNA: TGTGCCAGCGGGGACGCAGAAGGGCAGTACTTC. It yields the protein CASGDAEGQYF.

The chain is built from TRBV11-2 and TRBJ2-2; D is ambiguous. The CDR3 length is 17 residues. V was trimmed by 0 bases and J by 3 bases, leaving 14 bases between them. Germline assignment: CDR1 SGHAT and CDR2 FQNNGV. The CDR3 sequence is CASSLDFRPEYTGELFF. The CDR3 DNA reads TGTGCCAGCAGCTTAGATTTTAGGCCGGAATACACCGGGGAGCTGTTTTTT. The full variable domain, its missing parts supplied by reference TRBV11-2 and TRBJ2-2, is EAGVAQSPRYKIIEKRQSVAFWCNPISGHATLYWYQQILGQGPKLLIQFQNNGVVDDSQLPKDRFSAERLKGVDSTLKIQPAKLEDSAVYLCASSLDFRPEYTGELFFGEGSRLTVL.

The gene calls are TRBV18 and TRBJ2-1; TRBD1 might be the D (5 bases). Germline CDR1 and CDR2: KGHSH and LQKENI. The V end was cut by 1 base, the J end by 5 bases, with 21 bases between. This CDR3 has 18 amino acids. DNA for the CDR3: TGTGCCAGCTCACCACGGTACCGGGTTCCAGGGTTAGACAATGAGCAGTTCTTC. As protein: CASSPRYRVPGLDNEQFF.

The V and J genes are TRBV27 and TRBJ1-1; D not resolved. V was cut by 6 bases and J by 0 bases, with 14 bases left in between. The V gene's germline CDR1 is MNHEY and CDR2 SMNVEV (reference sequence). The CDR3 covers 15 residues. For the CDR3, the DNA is TGTGCCAGCAGGCCTACCGCCCAGATGAACACTGAAGCTTTCTTT. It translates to CASRPTAQMNTEAFF.

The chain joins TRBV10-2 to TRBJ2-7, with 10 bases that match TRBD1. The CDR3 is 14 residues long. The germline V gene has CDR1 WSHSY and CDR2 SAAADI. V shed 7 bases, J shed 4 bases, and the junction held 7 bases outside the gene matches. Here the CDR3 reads CASTIRTGGYEQYF. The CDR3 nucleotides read TGCGCCAGCACGATCCGGACAGGGGGATACGAGCAGTACTTC.

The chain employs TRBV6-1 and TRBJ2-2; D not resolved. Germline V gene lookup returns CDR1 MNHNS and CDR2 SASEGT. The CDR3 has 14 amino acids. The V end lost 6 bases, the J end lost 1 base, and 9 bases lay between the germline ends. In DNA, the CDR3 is TGTGCCAGCAGCTTCAGTCGGAACACCGGGGAGCTGTTTTTT. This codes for CASSFSRNTGELFF.